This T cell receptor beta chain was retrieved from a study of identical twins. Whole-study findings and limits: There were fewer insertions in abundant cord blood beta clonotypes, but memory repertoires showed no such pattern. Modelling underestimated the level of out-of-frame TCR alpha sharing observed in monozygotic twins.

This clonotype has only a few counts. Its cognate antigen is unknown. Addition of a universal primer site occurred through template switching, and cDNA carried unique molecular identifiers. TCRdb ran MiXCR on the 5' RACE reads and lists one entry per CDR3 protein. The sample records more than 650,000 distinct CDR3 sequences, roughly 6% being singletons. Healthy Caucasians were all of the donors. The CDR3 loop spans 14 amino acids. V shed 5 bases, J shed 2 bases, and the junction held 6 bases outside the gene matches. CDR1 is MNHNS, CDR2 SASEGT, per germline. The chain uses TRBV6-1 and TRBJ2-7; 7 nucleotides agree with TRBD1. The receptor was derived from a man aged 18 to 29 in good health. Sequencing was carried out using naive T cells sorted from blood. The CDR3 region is CASSPSQGTYEQYF. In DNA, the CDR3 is TGTGCCAGCAGTCCTTCACAGGGGACCTACGAGCAGTACTTC.